This T cell receptor beta chain was profiled in a study of control samples from healthy donors and cancer patients. Germline lookup yields CDR1 SNHLY and CDR2 FYNNEI. The CDR3 covers 17 residues. V lost 8 bases to trimming and J lost 0 bases, with 19 bases between them. This clone was seen just once. Assay used: immunoSEQ multiplex PCR; TCRdb lists only in-frame clones, some missing. The table records some 200,000 clones, roughly 94% of them present only once. The chain is built from TRBV2 and TRBJ1-4; D is perhaps TRBD1 (6 bases). This TCR was sampled from a man aged 45-65 years in good health. The sequenced sample was blood. CDR3 nucleotides: TGTGCCAGCCTCGAACAGGGTAGACCTACAACTAATGAAAAACTGTTTTTT. It translates to CASLEQGRPTTNEKLFF. Combining the CDR3 with reference TRBV2 and TRBJ1-4 gives the whole variable domain EPEVTQTPSHQVTQMGQEVILRCVPISNHLYFYWYRQILGQKVEFLVSFYNNEISEKSEIFDDQFSVERPDGSNFTLKIRSTKLEDSAMYFCASLEQGRPTTNEKLFFGSGTQLSVL.